The 13 T cell receptor beta chains below all came from one sample that was sequenced in a study of blood T cell repertoires in COVID-19. The table came from immunoSEQ multiplex PCR; TCRdb's copy has only in-frame clones and leaves some out. This repertoire shows tens of thousands of clones, roughly 87% found once; its top ten account for 9.5% to 13%. The sample comprised peripheral blood. Source of these receptors: a human donor with acute or convalescent COVID-19. The donor label of this sample is uncertain.

This clone was seen once. The chain uses TRBV7-2 and TRBJ1-3; 8 positions agree with TRBD1. There are 15 residues in the CDR3. Germline V CDR1 and CDR2: SGHTA, FQGNSA. The V segment lost 1 base and the J segment 3 bases; nucleotides outside the gene matches: 2. The CDR3 loop reads CASSLVGTGGNTIYF. CDR3 DNA: TGTGCCAGCAGCTTAGTTGGGACAGGTGGAAACACCATATATTTT.

This sequence joins TRBV19 and TRBJ2-3; D perhaps matches TRBD1 (5 bases). Deletions cut 4 bases from V and 3 bases from J, with 8 bases between. Germline values: CDR1 LNHDA, CDR2 SQIVND (reference sequence). The CDR3 length is 13 residues. This CDR3 is CASSKGMTDTQYF. For the CDR3, the DNA is TGTGCCAGTAGTAAGGGGATGACAGATACGCAGTATTTT. Filled out from reference TRBV19 and TRBJ2-3, the complete variable domain reads DGGITQSPKYLFRKEGQNVTLSCEQNLNHDAMYWYRQDPGQGLRLIYYSQIVNDFQKGDIAEGYSVSREKKESFPLTVTSAQKNPTAFYLCASSKGMTDTQYFGPGTRLTVL.

The gene calls are TRBV28 and TRBJ2-5; tentatively, D is TRBD2 (6 bases). The V gene lost 6 bases and the J gene lost 2 bases, with 16 bases spanning the gap. Per the germline V gene, CDR1 is MDHEN and CDR2 is SYDVKM. This CDR3 spans 15 amino acids. CDR3 coding DNA: TGTGCCAGCAGCACTTACACCGGAGGGCAAGAGACCCAGTACTTC. Its protein product is CASSTYTGGQETQYF.

Here the CDR3 DNA reads TGCGCCAGCAGCTTGGGAATAGGCAGGGGGGCCTACGAGCAGTACTTC. Protein product: CASSLGIGRGAYEQYF. The V and J genes are TRBV5-1 and TRBJ2-7; D possibly corresponds to TRBD1 (7 bases). CDR3 size: 16 residues. The V gene's germline CDR1 is SGHRS and CDR2 YFSETQ. Trimming pared 0 bases from V and 2 bases from J, leaving 15 bases between.

The chain employs TRBV4-2 and TRBJ2-3, with 9 positions matching TRBD2. CDR1 is LGHNA, CDR2 YNFKEQ, per germline. The CDR3 runs to 16 residues. Unmatched junction bases numbered 5, after V lost 0 bases and J lost 4 bases. CDR3 in DNA: TGTGCCAGCAGCCAAGATAAAGCGGGGGGAGCAGATACGCAGTATTTT. Protein sequence: CASSQDKAGGADTQYF.

The rearrangement links TRBV12-1 to TRBJ2-5; no check of the table's D call, TRBD2, against the DNA was made. TRBV12-1 is flagged as a pseudogene. The CDR3 runs to 14 residues. The CDR3 nucleotides are TGTGCCAGCAGCTCCGGGACTCGTAAAGAGACCCAGTACTTC. Protein: CASSSGTRKETQYF.

This rearrangement joins TRBV28 to TRBJ1-6; 8 bases map to TRBD1. The junction had 13 bases not matched to a gene; V was cut back by 10 bases and J by 5 bases. The CDR3 is 16 residues long. CDR1 MDHEN and CDR2 SYDVKM come from the germline V gene. CDR3 DNA sequence: TGTGCCAACGACAGGGGCGGCCGGGTTAATAATTCACCCCTCCACTTT. It codes for CANDRGGRVNNSPLHF.

The chain joins TRBV5-1 to TRBJ2-3, with 9 bases matching TRBD1. The CDR3 is 13 residues long. Germline CDR1 and CDR2: SGHRS and YFSETQ. V shed 7 bases and J 3 bases; nucleotides not matched to a gene: 3. The CDR3 region is CASGDRATDTQYF. The CDR3 DNA is TGCGCCAGCGGGGACAGGGCGACAGATACGCAGTATTTT.

J is TRBJ2-5 and V is TRBV3-1 (or the pseudogene TRBV3-2); D perhaps matches TRBD2 (6 bases). V was cut by 4 bases and J by 4 bases, with 13 bases left in between. CDR3 length: 14 residues. Germline V gene lookup returns CDR1 LGHDT and CDR2 YNNKEL (reference sequence). This CDR3 is CASSLNLGGETQYF. In DNA, the CDR3 is TGTGCCAGCAGCCTGAACTTGGGGGGAGAGACCCAGTACTTC.

The chain uses TRBV10-1 and TRBJ2-3; 9 nucleotides line up with TRBD1. The germline V gene has CDR1 WNHNN and CDR2 SYGVQD (reference sequence). The CDR3 sequence is 16 residues long. The ends lost 3 bases at V and 3 bases at J; junction bases unmatched: 7. The CDR3 DNA reads TGCGCCAGCAGTGAACCCGGGACAGGGTTAACAGATACGCAGTATTTT. Translating it yields CASSEPGTGLTDTQYF.

V and J are TRBV5-1 and TRBJ2-5; D possibly corresponds to TRBD1 (6 bases). This CDR3 spans 15 amino acids. Trimming removed 0 bases from V and 4 bases from J, with 13 bases in between. Germline V gene data show CDR1 as SGHRS and CDR2 as YFSETQ. The CDR3 reads CASSLAGDNGETQYF. CDR3 bases: TGCGCCAGCAGCTTGGCCGGGGACAACGGAGAGACCCAGTACTTC.

This clone was observed a handful of times. This chain links TRBV7-3 with TRBJ2-7; tentatively, D is TRBD2 (6 bases). V dropped 3 bases and J dropped 0 bases, with 9 bases sitting between them. The CDR3 runs 14 residues. Germline-derived CDR1 and CDR2 are SGHTA and FQGTGA. The CDR3 DNA follows: TGTGCCAGCAGCTTGGTCGGGGGCTCCTACGAGCAGTACTTC. It yields the protein CASSLVGGSYEQYF.

This clone was detected only a few times. The rearrangement links TRBV19 to TRBJ1-6; weak D call: TRBD1 (6 bases). The germline V gene encodes CDR1 LNHDA and CDR2 SQIVND (reference sequence). The CDR3 contains 13 residues. Trimming took off 5 bases at V and 10 bases at J, with 12 bases between the two ends. CDR3: CASSSYRDSPLHF. The CDR3 nucleotides are TGTGCCAGTAGTTCCTACAGGGACTCACCCCTCCACTTT.